The following is a TCR beta chain sequence with its context. Its antigen is as yet unknown. Measured with immunoSEQ multiplex PCR; TCRdb has only the in-frame clones, and not every one. The sample shows about 9,200 clones, roughly 84% of them seen only once. Deletions cut 1 base from V and 7 bases from J, with 7 bases between. CDR3 length equals 13 residues. CDR1 SEHNR and CDR2 FQNEAQ come from the germline V gene (reference sequence). The sample comes from a study of T cells and Merkel cell carcinoma outcomes. Overall study results and limits: In Merkel cell carcinoma, repertoire and T-cell density reportedly predicted outcomes.

Sequences were obtained from tumor tissue from Merkel cell carcinoma. The V gene is TRBV7-9, the J gene TRBJ2-2; the D is unclear. This sequence was found in a human donor with Merkel cell carcinoma. CDR3 loop: CASSLDGLGELFF. The CDR3 bases are TGTGCCAGCAGCTTAGACGGGCTCGGGGAGCTGTTTTTT.